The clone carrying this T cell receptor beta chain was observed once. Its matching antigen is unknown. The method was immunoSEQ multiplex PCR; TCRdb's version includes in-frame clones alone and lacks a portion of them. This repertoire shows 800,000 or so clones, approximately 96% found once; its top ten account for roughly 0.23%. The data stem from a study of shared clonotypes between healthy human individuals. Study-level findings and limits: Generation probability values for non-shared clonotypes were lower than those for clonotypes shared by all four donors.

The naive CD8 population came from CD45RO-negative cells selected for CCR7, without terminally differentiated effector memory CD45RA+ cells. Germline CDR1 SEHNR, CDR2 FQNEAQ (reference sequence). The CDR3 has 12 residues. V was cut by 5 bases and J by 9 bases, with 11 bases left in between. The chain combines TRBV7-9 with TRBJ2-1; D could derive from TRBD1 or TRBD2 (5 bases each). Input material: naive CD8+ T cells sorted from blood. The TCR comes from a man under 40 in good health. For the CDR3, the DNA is TGTGCCAGCAGCCCGGGACCAACTGAGCAGTTCTTC. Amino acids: CASSPGPTEQFF.